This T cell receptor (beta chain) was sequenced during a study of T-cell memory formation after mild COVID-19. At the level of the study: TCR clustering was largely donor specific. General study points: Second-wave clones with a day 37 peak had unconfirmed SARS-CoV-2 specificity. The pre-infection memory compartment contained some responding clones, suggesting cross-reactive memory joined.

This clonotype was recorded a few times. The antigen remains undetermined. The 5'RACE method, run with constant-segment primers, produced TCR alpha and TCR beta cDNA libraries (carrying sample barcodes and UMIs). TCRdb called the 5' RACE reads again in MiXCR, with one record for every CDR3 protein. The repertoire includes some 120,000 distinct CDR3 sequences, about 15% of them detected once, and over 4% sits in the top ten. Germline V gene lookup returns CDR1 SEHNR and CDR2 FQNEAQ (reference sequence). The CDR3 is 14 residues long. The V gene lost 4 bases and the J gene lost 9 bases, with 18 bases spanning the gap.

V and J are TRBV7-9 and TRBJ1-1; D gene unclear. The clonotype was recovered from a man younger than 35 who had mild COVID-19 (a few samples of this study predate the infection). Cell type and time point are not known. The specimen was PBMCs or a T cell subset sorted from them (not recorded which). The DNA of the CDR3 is TGTGCCAGCAGCTCGGACTCGAGAGGCCCAAAAGCTTTCTTT. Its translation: CASSSDSRGPKAFF.